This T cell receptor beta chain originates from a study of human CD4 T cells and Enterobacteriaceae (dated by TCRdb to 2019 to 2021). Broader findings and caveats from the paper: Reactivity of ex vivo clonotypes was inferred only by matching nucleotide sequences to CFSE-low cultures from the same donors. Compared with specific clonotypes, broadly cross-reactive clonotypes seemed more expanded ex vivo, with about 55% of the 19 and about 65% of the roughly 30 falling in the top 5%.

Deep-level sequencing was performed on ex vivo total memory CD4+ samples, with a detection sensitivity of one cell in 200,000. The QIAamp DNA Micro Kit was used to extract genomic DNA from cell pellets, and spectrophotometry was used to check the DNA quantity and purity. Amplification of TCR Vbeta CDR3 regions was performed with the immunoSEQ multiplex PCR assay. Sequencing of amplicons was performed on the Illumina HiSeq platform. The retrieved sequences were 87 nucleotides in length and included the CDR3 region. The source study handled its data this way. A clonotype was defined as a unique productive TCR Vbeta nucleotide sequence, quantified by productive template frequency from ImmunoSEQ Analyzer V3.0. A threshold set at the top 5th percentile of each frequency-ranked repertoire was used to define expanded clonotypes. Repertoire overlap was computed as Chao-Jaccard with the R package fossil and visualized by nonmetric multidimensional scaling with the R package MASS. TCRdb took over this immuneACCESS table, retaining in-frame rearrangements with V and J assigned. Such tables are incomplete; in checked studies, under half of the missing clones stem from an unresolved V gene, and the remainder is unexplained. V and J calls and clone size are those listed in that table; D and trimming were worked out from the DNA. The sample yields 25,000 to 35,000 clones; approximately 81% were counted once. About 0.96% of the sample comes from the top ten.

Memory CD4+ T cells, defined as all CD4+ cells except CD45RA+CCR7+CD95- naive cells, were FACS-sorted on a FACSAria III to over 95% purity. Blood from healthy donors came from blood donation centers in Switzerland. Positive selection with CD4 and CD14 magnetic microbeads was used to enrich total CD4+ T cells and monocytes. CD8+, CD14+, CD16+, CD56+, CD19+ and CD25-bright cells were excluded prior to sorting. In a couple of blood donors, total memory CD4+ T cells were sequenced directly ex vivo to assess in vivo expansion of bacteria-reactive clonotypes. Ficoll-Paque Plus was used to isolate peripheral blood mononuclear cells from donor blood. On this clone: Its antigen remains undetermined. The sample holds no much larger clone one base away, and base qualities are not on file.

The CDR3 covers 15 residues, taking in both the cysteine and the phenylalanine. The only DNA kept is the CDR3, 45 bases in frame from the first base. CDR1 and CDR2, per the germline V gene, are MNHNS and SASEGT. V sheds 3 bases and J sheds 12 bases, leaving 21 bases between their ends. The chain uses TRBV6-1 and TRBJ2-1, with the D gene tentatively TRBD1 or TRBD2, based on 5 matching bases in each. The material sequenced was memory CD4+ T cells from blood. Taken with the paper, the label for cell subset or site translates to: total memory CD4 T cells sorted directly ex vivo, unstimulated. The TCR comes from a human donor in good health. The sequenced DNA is TGTGCCAGCAGTGACCGGGACGGCCATGTGTTTCGGCAGTTCTTC. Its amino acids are CASSDRDGHVFRQFF.